The source of this TCR beta chain is a study of CD4 T cells in relation to SARS-CoV-2 and coronaviruses. The overall study: PBMCs were cultured with antigen for roughly 11 days before TCR beta sequencing.

For about nine days, roughly 10^5 sorted CD4+ cells grew with T cell-depleted PBMCs and CEF. Notes on this clone: The antigen is unknown.

Measured with immunoSEQ multiplex PCR; TCRdb has only the in-frame clones, and not every one. The sample comprises some 45,000 clones, almost 85% of which are singletons, and under 1.5% rests with the top ten. The CDR3 is 13 amino acids. V was trimmed by 5 bases and J by 4 bases, leaving 12 bases between them. Per germline, CDR1 ENHRY and CDR2 SYGVKD. Sequencing was carried out using naive CD4+ T cells from PBMCs, cultured in vitro. Subset reported: naive CD4+ T cells isolated by negative enrichment. The chain has TRBV10-3 and TRBJ2-7; D remains unclear. This receptor was obtained from an adult with COVID-19. The DNA of the CDR3 is TGTGCCATCAGTCCGGACGGAGCTTACGAGCAGTACTTC. Amino acids: CAISPDGAYEQYF.